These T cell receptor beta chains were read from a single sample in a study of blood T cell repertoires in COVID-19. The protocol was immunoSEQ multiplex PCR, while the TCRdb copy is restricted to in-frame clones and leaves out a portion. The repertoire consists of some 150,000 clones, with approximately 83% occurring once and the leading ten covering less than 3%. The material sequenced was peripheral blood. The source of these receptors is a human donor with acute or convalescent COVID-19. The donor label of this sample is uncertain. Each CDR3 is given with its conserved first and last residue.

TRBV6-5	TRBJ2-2	CASRVGQGSGELFF
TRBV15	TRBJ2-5	CATSRGARRVETQYF
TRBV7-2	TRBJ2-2	CASSSAGLNTGELFF
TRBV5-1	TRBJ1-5	CASSWGEGSNQPQHF
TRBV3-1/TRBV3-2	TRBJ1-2	CASSQGQGGYTF
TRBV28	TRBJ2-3	CATTGSSTDTQYF
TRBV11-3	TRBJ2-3	CASSPRRGQATDTQYF
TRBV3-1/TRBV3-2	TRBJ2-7	CASSRKSTSGGYEQYF
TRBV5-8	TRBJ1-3	CASGTGSGGNTIYF
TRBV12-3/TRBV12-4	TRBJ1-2	CASSFQEGGYTF
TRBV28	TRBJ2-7	CASSWGEGEQYF
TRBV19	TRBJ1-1	CASSPQGGNTEAFF